This T cell receptor beta chain was recorded in a study of T cells expressing NK-cell markers. The CDR3 loop spans 14 amino acids. Germline V lookup: CDR1 SGHRS, CDR2 YFSETQ. TCRdb reprocessed the 5' RACE reads, with one entry per CDR3 protein and no DNA. The sample includes some 340,000 distinct CDR3 sequences. The source material was blood T cells: a sorted CD56 or NKG2C T cell subset, CD4+ or CD8+ T cells, or bulk PBMC T cells (not recorded which). The rearrangement links TRBV5-1 to TRBJ2-5; TCRdb gives TRBD1 as the D gene, but with no DNA this cannot be confirmed. The sequence derives from a man aged 18-75 years in good health. This chain's CDR3 is CASSRGNFQETQYF.